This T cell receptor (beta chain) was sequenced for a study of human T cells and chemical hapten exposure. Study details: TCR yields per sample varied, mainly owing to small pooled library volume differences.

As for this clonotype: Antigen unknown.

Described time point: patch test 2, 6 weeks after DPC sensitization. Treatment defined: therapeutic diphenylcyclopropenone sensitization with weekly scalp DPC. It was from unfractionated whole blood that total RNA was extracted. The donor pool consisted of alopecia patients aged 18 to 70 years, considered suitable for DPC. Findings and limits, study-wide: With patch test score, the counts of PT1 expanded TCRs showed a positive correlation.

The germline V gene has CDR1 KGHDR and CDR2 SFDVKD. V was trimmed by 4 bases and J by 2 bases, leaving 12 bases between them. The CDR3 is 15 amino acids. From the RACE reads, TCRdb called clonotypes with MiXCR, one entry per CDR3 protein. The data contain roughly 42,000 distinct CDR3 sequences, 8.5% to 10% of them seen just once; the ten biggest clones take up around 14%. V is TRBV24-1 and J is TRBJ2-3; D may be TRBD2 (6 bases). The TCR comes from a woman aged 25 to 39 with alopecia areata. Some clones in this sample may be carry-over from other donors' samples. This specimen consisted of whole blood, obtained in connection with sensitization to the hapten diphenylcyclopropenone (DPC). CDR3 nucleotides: TGTGCCACCAGTGAGACGGGACTCTACACAGATACGCAGTATTTT. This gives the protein CATSETGLYTDTQYF.